Listed below are T cell receptor beta chains from one sample, sequenced in a study of T cells in Graves' hyperthyroidism and ophthalmopathy. TCRdb reprocessed the multiplex PCR reads via MiXCR and lists one record per CDR3 protein. The sample yields hundreds of thousands of distinct CDR3 sequences, under 20% seen once. The source material was blood. These receptor sequences come from a woman between 45 and 65 years old with Graves' hyperthyroidism that later progressed to Graves' ophthalmopathy. Each CDR3 is given with its conserved first and last residue. D genes are given only for firm matches. Clone sizes are given selectively: once, few, many, or a class where the clone is expanded.

CDR3 protein | clone size | D gene | V gene
CSASQGRSYNEQFF | . | . | TRBV20-1
CASSSSGGASSYEQYF | few | TRBD2 | TRBV6-1
CASSLDLAPDTQYF | few | . | TRBV11-3
CASGTGGTEAFF | many | . | TRBV6-1
CASRSGYQETQYF | many | . | TRBV12-3/TRBV12-4
CASSQRLGGPFYGYTF | few | . | TRBV14
CASSLVMINYGYTF | . | . | TRBV7-2
CASSESGGPNEQFF | . | TRBD2 | TRBV10-1
CASSQRHQEKYGYTF | few | . | TRBV9
CSAGTIYSSVGREGETQYF | . | TRBD2 | TRBV20-1
CASSETGEQYF | . | . | TRBV10-1
CATGSGGARGNEQFF | few | TRBD2 | TRBV24-1
CSAKWTGLQETQYF | few | TRBD1 | TRBV29-1
CASMGREPFSGANVLTF | few | . | TRBV5-1
CASSVHSRDYGYTF | . | . | TRBV9
CASSFEASGGKETQYF | many | TRBD2 | TRBV5-1
CASERGRGSQPQHF | . | TRBD1 | TRBV2
CASGETDAFEQYF | many | . | TRBV5-1
CASGTTLGSLAETQYF | many | . | TRBV12-5
CASSFDGQPNQPQHF | many | . | TRBV12-3/TRBV12-4
CASSQSWAGSNYGYTF | many | . | TRBV3-1
CASSQGARGNEQFF | . | . | TRBV3-1
CATSDQGRNYGYTF | . | . | TRBV24-1
CASSFRGAGNEQFF | . | . | TRBV19
CASISSKRNQPQHF | . | . | TRBV6-1
CASTTMARHYNEQFF | . | . | TRBV12-3/TRBV12-4
CASSTPGTLEETQYF | few | . | TRBV10-2
CASSLWPSQETQYF | . | . | TRBV27
CASSRTDRTDTQYF | . | . | TRBV5-1
CASSTSDRAYGYTF | . | TRBD1 | TRBV19
CASSSGTSGVADTQYF | many | TRBD2 | TRBV5-1
CASSSGTVQNTIYF | once | TRBD1 | TRBV27
CASRPTSQLGELFF | many | . | TRBV3-1
CASSQAAGVAFF | . | . | TRBV3-1
CASSDPSLAGGDNEQFF | . | TRBD2 | TRBV6-2/TRBV6-3
CASTSSGVNYGYTF | few | . | TRBV5-1
CASSLINRNTGELFF | . | . | TRBV27
CASSQDQSYNEQFF | . | . | TRBV4-1
CSVDWGERTDTQYF | . | . | TRBV29-1
CAITRGPRTDTQYF | . | . | TRBV10-3
CASSPEGMNTGELFF | many | . | TRBV5-1
CASSLGNNQPQHF | many | . | TRBV11-2
CASSFPRAGSGGLTDTQYF | many | TRBD2 | TRBV7-2
CAISAGDDGYTF | many | . | TRBV10-3
CASGLVLDGSGNAIYF | . | . | TRBV12-5
CASSPYTGGPYEQYF | many | TRBD2 | TRBV3-1
CASSMGLAGRETQYF | . | . | TRBV19
CASSWDIREKLFF | many | . | TRBV5-1
CASLPLALSYNEQFF | few | . | TRBV12-3/TRBV12-4
CASSHRVNNEQFF | few | . | TRBV4-1
CASSLRAYNEQFF | many | . | TRBV11-2
CSAPPRDLRYTDTQYF | . | . | TRBV20-1
CASRRGSTDTQYF | . | . | TRBV6-1
CASSRLQRGYTF | . | . | TRBV7-9
CASSLDFVGAGYTF | . | . | TRBV13